These 8 T cell receptor beta chains were all obtained from the same sample, sequenced in a study of shared clonotypes between healthy human individuals. Profiling relied on immunoSEQ multiplex PCR, and the TCRdb table lists in-frame clones only, not all of them. The sample has approximately 2,300,000 clones, around 93% seen once; the top ten hold about 0.36%. Sequenced material: naive CD4+ T cells from PBMCs. Regarding subset: CD45RA+ positively selected. These receptors were obtained from a man aged 18 to 30 in good health. Some clones in this sample may be carry-over from other donors' samples.

The genes are TRBV7-2 and TRBJ2-1; a weak D match, TRBD1 (6 bases). Germline assignment: CDR1 SGHTA and CDR2 FQGNSA. The ends were cut back, 1 base at V and 6 bases at J, with 25 bases in the middle. The CDR3 spans 19 residues. The CDR3 DNA follows: TGTGCCAGCAGCTTAGGGGGGCCTGGGGCGAATTTCGGCCTCAATGAGCAGTTCTTC. This sequence encodes CASSLGGPGANFGLNEQFF.

The chain uses TRBV5-6 and TRBJ2-3; D not resolved. V lost 5 bases, J lost 3 bases, and 10 bases lay in between. From germline, CDR1 is SGHDT and CDR2 YYEEEE. The CDR3 totals 13 residues. The CDR3 DNA reads as TGTGCCAGCAGTTATGAGCGTACAGATACGCAGTATTTT. Protein product: CASSYERTDTQYF. Complete variable domain (other parts from reference TRBV5-6 and TRBJ2-3): DAGVTQSPTHLIKTRGQQVTLRCSPKSGHDTVSWYQQALGQGPQFIFQYYEEEERQRGNFPDRFSGHQFPNYSSELNVNALLLGDSALYLCASSYERTDTQYFGPGTRLTVL.

The V and J genes are TRBV2 and TRBJ2-1; D unclear. This CDR3 is 11 amino acids long. CDR1 and CDR2 from the germline V gene are SNHLY and FYNNEI. The ends were cut back, 0 bases at V and 12 bases at J, with 6 bases in the middle. This chain's CDR3 is CASSEATAQFF. The CDR3 DNA reads TGTGCCAGCAGTGAAGCCACAGCGCAGTTCTTC. Looking up the rest from reference TRBV2 and TRBJ2-1 gives the full variable domain: EPEVTQTPSHQVTQMGQEVILRCVPISNHLYFYWYRQILGQKVEFLVSFYNNEISEKSEIFDDQFSVERPDGSNFTLKIRSTKLEDSAMYFCASSEATAQFFGPGTRLTVL.

The chain joins TRBV4-3 to TRBJ1-1, with D tentatively TRBD1 (5 bases). Trimming stripped 0 bases from V and 1 base from J, with 15 bases between. The CDR3 spans 17 residues. Germline V gene data show CDR1 as LGHNA and CDR2 as YSLEER. The CDR3 region has the DNA TGCGCCAGCAGCCAAGAGACAGCTCGATTGGCGAACACTGAAGCTTTCTTT. It specifies CASSQETARLANTEAFF.

V gene TRBV5-1 combines with J gene TRBJ2-5; no definite D call. The CDR3 consists of 13 residues. CDR1 and CDR2 from the germline V gene are SGHRS and YFSETQ. V lost 0 bases and J 7 bases, leaving 10 bases between the germline ends. The DNA for the CDR3 is TGCGCCAGCAGCTTGGAGAGTTCGGGGACCCAGTACTTC. Its translation: CASSLESSGTQYF. Looking up the rest from reference TRBV5-1 and TRBJ2-5 gives the full variable domain: KAGVTQTPRYLIKTRGQQVTLSCSPISGHRSVSWYQQTPGQGLQFLFEYFSETQRNKGNFPGRFSGRQFSNSRSEMNVSTLELGDSALYLCASSLESSGTQYFGPGTRLLVL.

The chain carries TRBV4-3 and TRBJ2-5, with 7 bases lining up with TRBD1. This CDR3 contains 15 residues. In germline, CDR1 is LGHNA, CDR2 YSLEER. J gave up 2 bases and V 2 bases, and 5 bases lay outside the gene matches. As DNA, the CDR3 is TGCGCCAGCAGCCAATACCCGGGACAGCAAGAGACCCAGTACTTC. Translating gives CASSQYPGQQETQYF.

This chain connects TRBV2 to TRBJ1-4; no clear D gene. The V gene's germline CDR1 is SNHLY and CDR2 FYNNEI. With 6 bases removed from V and 0 bases from J, the gap between germline ends came to 11 bases. The CDR3 runs 15 residues. The CDR3 spells CASRADRTTNEKLFF. As DNA, the CDR3 is TGTGCCAGCAGGGCCGACCGCACAACTAATGAAAAACTGTTTTTT.

Here the CDR3 reads CASSPKGTLSGGETQYF. The CDR3, as DNA: TGTGCCAGCAGCCCTAAGGGGACATTATCGGGAGGGGAGACCCAGTACTTC. The chain recombines TRBV9 with TRBJ2-5; 8 nucleotides match TRBD2. The CDR3 is made up of 17 amino acids. From germline, CDR1 is SGDLS and CDR2 YYNGEE. J gave up 5 bases and V 4 bases, and 16 bases lay outside the gene matches.